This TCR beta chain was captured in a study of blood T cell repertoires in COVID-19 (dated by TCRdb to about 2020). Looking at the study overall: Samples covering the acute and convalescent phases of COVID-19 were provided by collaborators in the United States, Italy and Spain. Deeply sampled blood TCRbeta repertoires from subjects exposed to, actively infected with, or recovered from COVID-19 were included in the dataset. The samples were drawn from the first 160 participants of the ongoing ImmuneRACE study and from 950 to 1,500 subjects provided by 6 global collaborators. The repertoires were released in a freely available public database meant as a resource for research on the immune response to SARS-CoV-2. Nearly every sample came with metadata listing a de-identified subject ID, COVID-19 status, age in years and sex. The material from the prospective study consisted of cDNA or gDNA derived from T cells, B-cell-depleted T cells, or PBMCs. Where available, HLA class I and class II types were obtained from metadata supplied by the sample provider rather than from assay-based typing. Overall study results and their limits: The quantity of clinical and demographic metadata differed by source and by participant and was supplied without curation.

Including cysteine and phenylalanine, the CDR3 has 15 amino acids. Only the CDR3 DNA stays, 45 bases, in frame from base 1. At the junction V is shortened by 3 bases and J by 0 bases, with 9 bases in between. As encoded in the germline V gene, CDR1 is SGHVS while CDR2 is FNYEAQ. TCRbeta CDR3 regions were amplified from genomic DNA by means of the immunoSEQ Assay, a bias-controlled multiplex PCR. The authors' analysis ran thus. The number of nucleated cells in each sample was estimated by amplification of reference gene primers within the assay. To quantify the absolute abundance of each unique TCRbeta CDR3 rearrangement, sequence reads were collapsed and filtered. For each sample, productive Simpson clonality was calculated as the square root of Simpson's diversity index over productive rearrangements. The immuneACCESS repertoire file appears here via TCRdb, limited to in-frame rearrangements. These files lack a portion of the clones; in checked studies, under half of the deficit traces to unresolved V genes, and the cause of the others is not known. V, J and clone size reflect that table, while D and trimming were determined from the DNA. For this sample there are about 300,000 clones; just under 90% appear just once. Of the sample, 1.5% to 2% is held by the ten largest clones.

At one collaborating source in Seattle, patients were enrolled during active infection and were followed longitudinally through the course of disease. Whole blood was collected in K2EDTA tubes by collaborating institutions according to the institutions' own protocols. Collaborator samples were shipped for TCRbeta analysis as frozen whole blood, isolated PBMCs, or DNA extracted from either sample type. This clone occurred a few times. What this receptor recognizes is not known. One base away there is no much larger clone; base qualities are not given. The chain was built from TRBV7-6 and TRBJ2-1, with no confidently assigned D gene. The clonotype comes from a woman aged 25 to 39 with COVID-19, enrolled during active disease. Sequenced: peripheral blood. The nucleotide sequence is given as TGTGCCAGCAGCTTGCGCGAGAGCTCCTACAATGAGCAGTTCTTC. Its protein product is CASSLRESSYNEQFF.